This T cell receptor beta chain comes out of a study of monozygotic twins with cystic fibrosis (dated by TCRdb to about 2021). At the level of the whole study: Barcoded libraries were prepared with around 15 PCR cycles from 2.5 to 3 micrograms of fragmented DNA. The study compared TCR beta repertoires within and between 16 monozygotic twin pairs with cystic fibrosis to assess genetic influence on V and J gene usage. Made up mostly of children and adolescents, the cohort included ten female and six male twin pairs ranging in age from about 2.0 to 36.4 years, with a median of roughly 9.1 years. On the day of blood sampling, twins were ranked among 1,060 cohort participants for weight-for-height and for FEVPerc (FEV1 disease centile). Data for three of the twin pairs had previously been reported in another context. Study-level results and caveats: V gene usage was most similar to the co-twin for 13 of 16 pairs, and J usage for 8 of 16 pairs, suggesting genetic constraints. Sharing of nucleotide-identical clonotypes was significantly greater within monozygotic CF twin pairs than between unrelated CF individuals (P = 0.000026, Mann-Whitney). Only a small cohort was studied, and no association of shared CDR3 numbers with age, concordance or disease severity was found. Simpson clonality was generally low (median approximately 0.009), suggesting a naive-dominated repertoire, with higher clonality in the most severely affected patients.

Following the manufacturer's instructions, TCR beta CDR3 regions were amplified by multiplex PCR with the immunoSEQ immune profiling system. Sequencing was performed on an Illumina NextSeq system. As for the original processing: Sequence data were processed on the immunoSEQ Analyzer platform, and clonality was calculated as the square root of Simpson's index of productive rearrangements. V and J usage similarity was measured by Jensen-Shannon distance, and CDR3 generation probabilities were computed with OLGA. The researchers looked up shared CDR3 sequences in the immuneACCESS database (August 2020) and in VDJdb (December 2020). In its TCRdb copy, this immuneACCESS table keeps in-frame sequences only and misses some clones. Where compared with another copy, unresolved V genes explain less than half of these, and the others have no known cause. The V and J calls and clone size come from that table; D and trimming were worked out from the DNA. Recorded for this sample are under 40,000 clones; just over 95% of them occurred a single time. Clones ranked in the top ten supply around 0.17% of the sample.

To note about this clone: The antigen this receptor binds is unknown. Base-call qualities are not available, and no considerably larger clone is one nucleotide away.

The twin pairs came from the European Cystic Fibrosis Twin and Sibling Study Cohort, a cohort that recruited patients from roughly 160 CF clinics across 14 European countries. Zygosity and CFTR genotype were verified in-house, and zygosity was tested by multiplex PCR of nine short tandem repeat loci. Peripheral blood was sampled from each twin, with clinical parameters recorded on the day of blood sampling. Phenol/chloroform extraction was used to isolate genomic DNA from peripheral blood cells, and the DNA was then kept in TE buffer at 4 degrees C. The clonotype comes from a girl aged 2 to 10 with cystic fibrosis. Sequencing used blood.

The base sequence is TGCGCCAGCAGTCAAATAAAACAGGGGGCTTTGAGGGGCTACACCTTC. Its translation is CASSQIKQGALRGYTF. Rearrangement joined TRBV4-1 to TRBJ1-2; 9 middle bases align to TRBD1. The CDR3, cysteine through phenylalanine, is 16 amino acids long. This entry keeps only the CDR3 DNA: 48 bases, framed from base 1. V has 6 bases trimmed and J has 8 bases trimmed; junction bases matching no gene number 16. The germline V gene yields MGHRA for CDR1 and YSYEKL for CDR2.